This T cell receptor (beta chain) was observed in a study of shared clonotypes between healthy human individuals. Overall study findings and caveats: Researchers sampled only blood; tissue repertoires likely differ.

In regard to this clone: No antigen is known for it.

This CDR3 region has 13 residues. Trimming shortened V by 5 bases and J by 4 bases, and 12 bases separated the two germline ends. Germline V lookup: CDR1 SGHTA, CDR2 FQGNSA. Using immunoSEQ multiplex PCR, the repertoire was profiled, and TCRdb retains in-frame clones only, with some absent. The sample includes some 500,000 clones, 79% of them seen just once. Sequencing was carried out using PBMCs. The chain recombines TRBV7-2 with TRBJ2-7, with TRBD2 as a possible D gene (6 bases). This TCR was sampled from a woman between 40 and 50 years old in good health. Some clones in this sample may be carry-over from other donors' samples. The chain's CDR3 is CASSTRSGYEQYF. CDR3 DNA: TGTGCCAGCAGCACCAGAAGCGGGTACGAGCAGTACTTC.